These T cell receptor beta chains were read from a single sample in a study of T cells after yellow fever vaccination. MiXCR was run by TCRdb on the 5' RACE reads, yielding one entry per CDR3 protein. The sample has 500,000 to 650,000 distinct CDR3 sequences, about 12% seen once; the top ten hold 14% to 15%. The sample consisted of PBMCs, taken on the day of the yellow fever booster vaccination. The origin of the receptors is a man under 40 who received the YFV17D yellow fever vaccine. Each CDR3 is given with its conserved first and last residue. D genes are given only for firm matches. The size of a clone is reported for some rows only, either as once, few or many, or as a class for expanded clones.

d_gene | abundance | j_gene | v_gene | CDR3nt | CDR3aa
TRBD2 | few | TRBJ2-1 | TRBV20-1 | TGCAGTGCTAGTGAGCGGGACTACAATGAGCAGTTCTTC | CSASERDYNEQFF
TRBD2 | NA | TRBJ2-1 | TRBV7-2 | TGTGCCAGCAGCCCGCCTAGCGGGATTAGGAATGAGCAGTTCTTC | CASSPPSGIRNEQFF
NA | few | TRBJ2-3 | TRBV20-1 | TGCAGTGCTAGGGGTCCTCGGGGAGATACGCAGTATTTT | CSARGPRGDTQYF
NA | NA | TRBJ2-3 | TRBV29-1 | TGCAGCGTTGGGGGAGGAGCTGCAGATACGCAGTATTTT | CSVGGGAADTQYF
NA | NA | TRBJ2-7 | TRBV9 | TGTGCCAGCAGCGTCGAGGTCGGGGGGCTCAACGAGCAGTACTTC | CASSVEVGGLNEQYF
NA | few | TRBJ2-7 | TRBV6-2/TRBV6-3 | TGTGCCAGCACTACGCACTACGAGCAGTACTTC | CASTTHYEQYF
NA | NA | TRBJ2-7 | TRBV12-3/TRBV12-4 | TGTGCCAGCAGTTCTATAGGTGAGCAGTACTTC | CASSSIGEQYF
NA | few | TRBJ1-1 | TRBV10-3 | TGTGCCATCAGCTCGATGGGGGGGAACACTGAAGCTTTCTTT | CAISSMGGNTEAFF
NA | NA | TRBJ1-2 | TRBV27 | TGTGCCAGCAGTCCCCACCGAGCTAACTATGGCTACACCTTC | CASSPHRANYGYTF
TRBD2 | few | TRBJ2-5 | TRBV29-1 | TGCAGCGCGAGCGGGAGTGGGGCCCCCGAGACCCAGTACTTC | CSASGSGAPETQYF
NA | few | TRBJ2-7 | TRBV20-1 | TGCAGTGCTAGAGGGGCGAGGGGACTCTCCTACGAGCAGTACTTC | CSARGARGLSYEQYF
NA | few | TRBJ2-7 | TRBV19 | TGTGCCAGTTCGGAGACTAGATACTACGAGCAGTACTTC | CASSETRYYEQYF
TRBD2 | NA | TRBJ2-1 | TRBV20-1 | TGCAGTGTCACGACTAGCGGGAATTTTGTTGAGCAGTTCTTC | CSVTTSGNFVEQFF
NA | NA | TRBJ1-2 | TRBV7-2 | TGTGCCAGCAGCTATCGTACTGGAGGGGGCTACACCTTC | CASSYRTGGGYTF
NA | NA | TRBJ2-1 | TRBV6-2/TRBV6-3 | TGTGCCAGCAGTTACCCAGGTGGGGCTAGGGAGAATGAGCAGTTCTTC | CASSYPGGARENEQFF
TRBD1 | few | TRBJ2-5 | TRBV7-2 | TGTGCCAGCAGCTCTCAGGGGGCGGGGGAGACCCAGTACTTC | CASSSQGAGETQYF
TRBD2 | few | TRBJ2-1 | TRBV24-1 | TGTGCCACCAGCGACAACCTGCGAGGACTAGCGGAGTACAATGAGCAGTTCTTC | CATSDNLRGLAEYNEQFF
NA | NA | TRBJ2-7 | TRBV7-9 | TGTGCCAGCAGCTTATCGAGCGGAGCCTCCTACGAGCAGTACTTC | CASSLSSGASYEQYF
NA | few | TRBJ2-1 | TRBV20-1 | TGCAGTGCTAGAGATTTAAAGGCTGAGCAGTTCTTC | CSARDLKAEQFF
NA | few | TRBJ2-1 | TRBV20-1 | TGCAGTGCTAGAGTTGGAGGGTACAATGAGCAGTTCTTC | CSARVGGYNEQFF
NA | few | TRBJ1-4 | TRBV7-8 | TGTGCCAGCAGACCCGAGCGGACAGACTATGAAAAACTGTTTTTT | CASRPERTDYEKLFF
NA | NA | TRBJ2-2 | TRBV7-2 | TGTGCCAGCAGCTTACTGTCGGTCGGATTTAACACCGGGGAGCTGTTTTTT | CASSLLSVGFNTGELFF